These T cell receptor beta chains were read from a single sample in a study of blood T cell repertoires in COVID-19. Using immunoSEQ multiplex PCR, the repertoire was profiled, and TCRdb retains in-frame clones only, with some absent. Of around 100,000 clones listed, roughly 90% are singletons. The material sequenced was peripheral blood. Receptors originate from a human donor in a cohort sampled during active COVID-19. Both conserved end residues are part of each CDR3. Each record gives: CDR3 length, V gene, J gene, CDR3 protein.

14	TRBV6-6	TRBJ1-6	CASSGPRENSPLHF
16	TRBV4-2	TRBJ2-1	CASSPWTSGVYNEQFF
14	TRBV6-5	TRBJ1-4	CASSYGATNEKLFF
16	TRBV11-2	TRBJ2-5	CASSLGGQGAGETQYF
13	TRBV19	TRBJ1-2	CASGTARSDGYTF
13	TRBV6-5	TRBJ1-5	CASSYGPGEPQHF
15	TRBV18	TRBJ1-4	CASSPRSATNEKLFF
16	TRBV5-1	TRBJ2-1	CASSSLVMDSYNEQFF
14	TRBV3-1/TRBV3-2	TRBJ1-6	CASSPSRGNSPLHF
14	TRBV3-1/TRBV3-2	TRBJ1-6	CASSRRRQDSPLHF
14	TRBV2	TRBJ2-2	CASSVVANTGELFF
16	TRBV5-1	TRBJ2-7	CASSPGLAGVPYEQYF
18	TRBV4-1	TRBJ2-1	CASSQGTERTSGKNEQFF
16	TRBV21-1	TRBJ1-2	CASSTGGASPHYGYTF
15	TRBV3-1/TRBV3-2	TRBJ2-3	CASSPLAGTTDTQYF
14	TRBV13	TRBJ2-7	CASSEGQGSYEQYF
14	TRBV2	TRBJ2-7	CASRTSGSWYEQYF
16	TRBV20-1	TRBJ2-5	CSASSGTDPLTKTQYF
15	TRBV2	TRBJ1-5	CASHSRQGRGQPQHF
12	TRBV2	TRBJ2-7	CASSGRHYEQYF
16	TRBV5-8	TRBJ2-2	CASSRTQGAQDGELFF
12	TRBV6-1	TRBJ2-3	CATNNPGDTQYF
19	TRBV4-1	TRBJ2-1	CASSLGVAGGPSSYNEQFF
14	TRBV7-2	TRBJ1-2	CASSFRDRYYGYTF
13	TRBV2	TRBJ2-7	CASRMTVTYEQYF